The present entry profiles one T cell receptor beta chain with its context. The CDR3 loop spans 20 amino acids. Looked up from germline, CDR1 is SGDLS and CDR2 is YYNGEE. Trimming left V 0 bases short and J 5 bases short, with 27 bases between. This record comes from a study of OX40 agonist ivuxolimab in advanced cancers. Whole-study context: While on treatment, patients had intravenous ivuxolimab at 0.01 to 10 mg/kg every 2 weeks.

Profiled with immunoSEQ multiplex PCR; TCRdb holds only in-frame clones, not every one. This table holds fewer than 16,000 clones, just over 70% found once. The chain uses TRBV9 and TRBJ2-1, with D possibly being TRBD2 (10 bases). The sequence came from an adult with an advanced solid tumor such as melanoma, head and neck, liver or kidney cancer. The sample in question was CD4+ or CD8+ T cells sorted from blood, obtained in a trial of the OX40 agonist ivuxolimab. CDR3 sequence reads: CASSVVDRGAGGPRNNEQFF. CDR3 nucleotide sequence: TGTGCCAGCAGCGTAGTGGACAGGGGAGCGGGAGGGCCTAGGAACAATGAGCAGTTCTTC.